The 10 T cell receptor beta chains listed next were all sequenced from one sample in a study of T-cell reconstitution after alpha-beta-depleted transplantation in children. Using unique molecular identifiers, the investigators prepared the TCRbeta library. MiXCR, run by TCRdb on the PCR reads, gives a single entry per CDR3 protein. The sample contains approximately 500,000 distinct CDR3 sequences, over 9.5% of which appear only once. Material: PBMCs, obtained before TCRalphabeta/CD19-depleted stem cell transplant. The receptors were gathered from a child aged 2-15 years with inherited bone marrow failure, due to receive a stem cell transplant.

The V call is TRBV5-4, the J call TRBJ2-1; D unresolved. V dropped 1 base and J dropped 8 bases, with 7 bases sitting between them. CDR1 SGHNT and CDR2 YYREEE come from the germline V gene (reference sequence). The CDR3 consists of 12 residues. CDR3 DNA: TGTGCCAGCAGCTTGTACGGGTATGAGCAGTTCTTC. Protein sequence: CASSLYGYEQFF.

This clonotype was recorded many times. The CDR3: CASSPRLASVVYEQFF. CDR3 in DNA: TGTGCCAGCAGTCCTCGCCTAGCGTCGGTCGTATATGAGCAGTTCTTC. The chain joins TRBV12-3 or TRBV12-4 to TRBJ2-1; a possible D gene is TRBD2 (6 bases). The CDR3 runs to 16 residues. V gave up 5 bases and J gave up 8 bases, with 22 bases separating them.

This clonotype has a count of ten or more. The chain couples TRBV12-3 or TRBV12-4 to TRBJ2-1; weak D call: TRBD2 (9 bases). This CDR3 region has 16 residues. V was trimmed by 6 bases and J by 3 bases, leaving 18 bases between them. This CDR3 is CASSRRGREGYNEQFF. The CDR3 DNA reads as TGTGCCAGCAGCCGCAGGGGGCGGGAGGGCTACAATGAGCAGTTCTTC.

This clonotype was counted at least ten times. The rearrangement links TRBV3-1 to TRBJ2-1; 10 nucleotides match TRBD2. Germline CDR1 and CDR2: LGHDT and YNNKEL (reference sequence). There are 17 residues in the CDR3. The J segment lost 0 bases and the V segment lost 1 base, leaving 3 bases of the junction unmatched. CDR3 DNA sequence: TGTGCCAGCAGCCAAGGGACTAGCGGAGACTCCTACAATGAGCAGTTCTTC. This sequence encodes CASSQGTSGDSYNEQFF.

In this sample, this clonotype turned up many times. V usage is TRBV20-1 and J usage is TRBJ2-3, with a tentative D call TRBD2 (8 bases). This CDR3 region has 16 residues. From germline, CDR1 is DFQATT and CDR2 SNEGSKA (reference sequence). Trimming stripped 8 bases from V and 4 bases from J, with 25 bases between. This chain's CDR3 is CSSGTAGTRIADTQYF. The CDR3 DNA is TGCAGTAGCGGGACAGCCGGGACTAGAATCGCAGATACGCAGTATTTT.

V and J are TRBV7-9 and TRBJ2-1, with 10 bases matching TRBD2. This CDR3 is 17 amino acids long. Germline V gene sequence: CDR1 SEHNR, CDR2 FQNEAQ (reference sequence). The V segment lost 1 base and the J segment 5 bases; nucleotides outside the gene matches: 8. CDR3 sequence reads: CASSLEALAGINNEQFF. DNA for the CDR3: TGTGCCAGCAGCTTAGAAGCACTAGCGGGGATAAACAATGAGCAGTTCTTC.

There are many counts of this clonotype. The rearrangement links TRBV27 to TRBJ2-5, with 10 bases lining up with TRBD2. CDR3 length: 17 residues. CDR1 and CDR2 (germline): MNHEY, SMNVEV (reference sequence). V trimming: 4 bases; J trimming: 5 bases; junction bases outside the gene matches: 13. In DNA form, the CDR3 reads TGTGCCAGCAGTTCTCAACGGACTAGCGGAAGGGGGGAGACCCAGTACTTC. It yields the protein CASSSQRTSGRGETQYF.

This clonotype occurred a few times. V usage is TRBV28 and J usage is TRBJ2-1, with unresolved D. V gave up 0 bases and J gave up 1 base, with 16 bases separating them. Germline CDR1 MDHEN, CDR2 SYDVKM. The CDR3 contains 18 residues. The CDR3 DNA follows: TGTGCCAGCAGTTTATGGATCTCTGCGGATTCTTCCTACAATGAGCAGTTCTTC. Translation: CASSLWISADSSYNEQFF.

This clonotype was seen at least ten times. CDR3 in DNA: TGCAGTGCTACGCAGGCAGAGACCCAGTACTTC. This translates into CSATQAETQYF. V and J are TRBV20-1 and TRBJ2-5; no reliable D call. Trimming removed 4 bases from V and 4 bases from J, with 7 bases in between. CDR3 length equals 11 residues. Germline CDR1 is DFQATT and CDR2 is SNEGSKA (reference sequence).

The V call is TRBV3-1, the J call TRBJ2-7, with TRBD2 matching 8 bases. This CDR3 region has 15 residues. The V gene's germline CDR1 is LGHDT and CDR2 YNNKEL (reference sequence). The V segment lost 2 bases and the J segment 2 bases; nucleotides outside the gene matches: 5. CDR3 region: CASSQRTSRTYEQYF. In DNA, the CDR3 is TGTGCCAGCAGCCAACGGACTAGCAGGACCTACGAGCAGTACTTC.